These T cell receptor beta chains were read from a single sample in a study of T cells in Graves' hyperthyroidism and ophthalmopathy. TCRdb analysed the multiplex PCR reads with MiXCR anew, one entry per CDR3 protein. The sample has under 130,000 distinct CDR3 sequences, roughly 44% seen once; the top ten hold 26%. What was sequenced was blood. The receptors were sampled from a man aged 35 to 55 with Graves' hyperthyroidism. Each CDR3 is given with its conserved first and last residue. Fields, in order: V gene, J gene, D gene, clone size, CDR3 protein, CDR3 DNA. The D gene is left open where the match is weak. Part of the rows lack a size; the others show once, few, many or a class for expanded clones.

v_call: TRBV6-2/TRBV6-3; j_call: TRBJ2-5; d_call: NA; clone_size: NA; cdr3_aa: CASSYSPGARVETQYF; cdr3_nt: TGTGCCAGCAGTTACTCTCCGGGGGCGAGGGTGGAGACCCAGTACTTC
v_call: TRBV11-2; j_call: TRBJ1-1; d_call: NA; clone_size: NA; cdr3_aa: CASSRGFGMNTEAFF; cdr3_nt: TGTGCCAGCAGCAGAGGGTTTGGGATGAACACTGAAGCTTTCTTT
v_call: TRBV7-3; j_call: TRBJ2-5; d_call: NA; clone_size: many; cdr3_aa: CASSEDQETQYF; cdr3_nt: TGTGCCAGCAGCGAGGACCAAGAGACCCAGTACTTC
v_call: TRBV7-9; j_call: TRBJ1-2; d_call: NA; clone_size: many; cdr3_aa: CASSPTGDYGYTF; cdr3_nt: TGTGCCAGCAGCCCTACCGGGGACTATGGCTACACCTTC
v_call: TRBV4-3; j_call: TRBJ2-1; d_call: TRBD2; clone_size: many; cdr3_aa: CASSLQRPSGYNEQFF; cdr3_nt: TGCGCCAGCAGCCTCCAAAGGCCTAGCGGGTACAATGAGCAGTTCTTC
v_call: TRBV15; j_call: TRBJ2-6; d_call: NA; clone_size: NA; cdr3_aa: CATSIQPGGNVLTF; cdr3_nt: TGTGCCACCAGCATACAGCCTGGGGGCAACGTCCTGACTTTC
v_call: TRBV25-1; j_call: TRBJ2-7; d_call: NA; clone_size: NA; cdr3_aa: CAVLRREQYF; cdr3_nt: TGTGCCGTCCTGAGGCGCGAGCAGTACTTC
v_call: TRBV5-6; j_call: TRBJ2-1; d_call: NA; clone_size: NA; cdr3_aa: CASSLRTGYNEQFF; cdr3_nt: TGTGCCAGCAGCTTGAGAACAGGTTACAATGAGCAGTTCTTC
v_call: TRBV25-1; j_call: TRBJ1-1; d_call: NA; clone_size: many; cdr3_aa: CASSEANTEAFF; cdr3_nt: TGTGCCAGCAGTGAAGCGAACACTGAAGCTTTCTTT
v_call: TRBV30; j_call: TRBJ2-7; d_call: TRBD2; clone_size: few; cdr3_aa: CAWRAWGGGYEQYF; cdr3_nt: TGTGCCTGGCGGGCCTGGGGGGGGGGCTACGAGCAGTACTTC
v_call: TRBV9; j_call: TRBJ1-6; d_call: NA; clone_size: NA; cdr3_aa: CASSVESHSNSPLHF; cdr3_nt: TGTGCCAGCAGCGTAGAATCCCACAGCAATTCACCCCTCCACTTT
v_call: TRBV24-1; j_call: TRBJ1-5; d_call: NA; clone_size: NA; cdr3_aa: CAIPLRRRVQPQHF; cdr3_nt: TGTGCCATCCCCCTGAGAAGGAGGGTTCAGCCCCAGCATTTT
v_call: TRBV2; j_call: TRBJ2-1; d_call: NA; clone_size: NA; cdr3_aa: CASVDGTLSYNEQFF; cdr3_nt: TGTGCCAGCGTTGACGGGACTCTCTCCTACAATGAGCAGTTCTTC
v_call: TRBV7-9; j_call: TRBJ2-7; d_call: NA; clone_size: many; cdr3_aa: CASSRHGYEQYF; cdr3_nt: TGTGCCAGCAGTCGACACGGCTACGAGCAGTACTTC
v_call: TRBV6-4; j_call: TRBJ1-1; d_call: NA; clone_size: once; cdr3_aa: CASSQDHPVSNGAEAFF; cdr3_nt: TGTGCCAGCAGCCAAGATCATCCCGTGAGTAATGGGGCTGAAGCTTTCTTT